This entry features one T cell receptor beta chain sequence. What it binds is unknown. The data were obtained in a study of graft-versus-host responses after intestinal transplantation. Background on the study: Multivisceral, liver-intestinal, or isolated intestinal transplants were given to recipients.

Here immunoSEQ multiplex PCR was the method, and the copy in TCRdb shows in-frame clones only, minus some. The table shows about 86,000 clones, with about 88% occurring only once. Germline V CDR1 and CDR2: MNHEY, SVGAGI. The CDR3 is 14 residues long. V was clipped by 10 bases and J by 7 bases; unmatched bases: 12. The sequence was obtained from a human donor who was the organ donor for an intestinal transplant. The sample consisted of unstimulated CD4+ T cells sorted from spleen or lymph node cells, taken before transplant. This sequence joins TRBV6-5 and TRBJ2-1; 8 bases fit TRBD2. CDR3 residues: CATGRGAGGNEQFF. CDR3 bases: TGTGCCACTGGGCGGGGGGCCGGGGGTAATGAGCAGTTCTTC.